These T cell receptor beta chains were read from a single sample in a study of T-cell memory formation after mild COVID-19. TCRdb independently ran MiXCR on the 5' RACE reads; one entry per CDR3 protein. Altogether a few hundred thousand distinct CDR3 sequences are present, around 8% being singletons, with the ten largest covering under 25%. The material sequenced was PBMCs or a T cell subset sorted from them (not recorded which). Source of these receptors: a man between 18 and 35 years old who had mild COVID-19 (a few samples of this study predate the infection). Cell type and time point are not known. The CDR3 runs from the conserved cysteine through the conserved F or W. A D gene is named only where the DNA matches it firmly. Rows may omit the clone size; those that give it use once, few, many or a size class.

CDR3 DNA: TGTGCCAGCAGCCCCCGATCGGATACGCAGTATTTT; CDR3 protein: CASSPRSDTQYF; D gene: -; V gene: TRBV11-2; J gene: TRBJ2-3; clone size: few
CDR3 DNA: TGTGCCTGGAACCCGGGGGCCAACGTCCTGACTTTC; CDR3 protein: CAWNPGANVLTF; D gene: -; V gene: TRBV30; J gene: TRBJ2-6; clone size: few
CDR3 DNA: TGCAGTAGGACAGGGGGCAGAAATACTGAAGCTTTCTTT; CDR3 protein: CSRTGGRNTEAFF; D gene: TRBD1; V gene: TRBV20-1; J gene: TRBJ1-1; clone size: -
CDR3 DNA: TGTGCCAGCAGTCCCCTTGGAGGGGGCGGTGGAAACATTCAGTACTTC; CDR3 protein: CASSPLGGGGGNIQYF; D gene: -; V gene: TRBV28; J gene: TRBJ2-4; clone size: few
CDR3 DNA: TGTGCCAGCAGTCGGACAGGGATCACCTACAATGAGCAGTTCTTC; CDR3 protein: CASSRTGITYNEQFF; D gene: TRBD1; V gene: TRBV2; J gene: TRBJ2-1; clone size: -
CDR3 DNA: TGTGCCAGCTCGAAAGGGGGTAATCCCGCGTACGAGCAGTACTTC; CDR3 protein: CASSKGGNPAYEQYF; D gene: -; V gene: TRBV7-6; J gene: TRBJ2-7; clone size: -
CDR3 DNA: TGCGCCAGCAAGATTGCGATTTGGTCCGAGGGAACCGGGGAGCTGTTTTTT; CDR3 protein: CASKIAIWSEGTGELFF; D gene: -; V gene: TRBV5-1; J gene: TRBJ2-2; clone size: many
CDR3 DNA: TGTGCCAGCAGTCCCAGGACAGGGGGTGTTCACTATGGCTACACCTTC; CDR3 protein: CASSPRTGGVHYGYTF; D gene: TRBD1; V gene: TRBV7-2; J gene: TRBJ1-2; clone size: -
CDR3 DNA: TGTGCCAGCAGCAAACCCCAGGACAGCCTAGCCAAAAACATTCAGTACTTC; CDR3 protein: CASSKPQDSLAKNIQYF; D gene: -; V gene: TRBV21-1; J gene: TRBJ2-4; clone size: -
CDR3 DNA: TGTGCCATCAGTGGACAGGGGGCGGCAGGCACAGATACGCAGTATTTT; CDR3 protein: CAISGQGAAGTDTQYF; D gene: TRBD1; V gene: TRBV10-3; J gene: TRBJ2-3; clone size: -